The 15 T cell receptor beta chains in this list originate from one sample, sequenced in a study of blood T cell repertoires in COVID-19. TCRdb's table, derived via immunoSEQ multiplex PCR, lists solely in-frame clones and lacks some. The profile shows about 39,000 clones, approximately 78% of them singletons. The sample taken for sequencing was peripheral blood. The receptors stem from a man in his 60s in a cohort sampled during active COVID-19.

The gene calls are TRBV27 and TRBJ2-1; 7 nucleotides line up with TRBD1. Per the germline V gene, CDR1 is MNHEY and CDR2 is SMNVEV (reference sequence). J lost 0 bases, V lost 5 bases, and 10 bases had no gene match. There are 17 residues in the CDR3. CDR3 DNA sequence: TGTGCCAGCAGTAAGGGTTGGGGACAGAGCTCCTACAATGAGCAGTTCTTC. Its protein product is CASSKGWGQSSYNEQFF.

V gene TRBV5-1 combines with J gene TRBJ2-5; 10 nucleotides agree with TRBD2. The V and J ends lost 6 bases and 4 bases, in that order; junction bases with no gene match: 6. The CDR3 totals 14 residues. Germline CDR1 SGHRS, CDR2 YFSETQ. The CDR3 bases are TGCGCCAGCACGCAAGCGGGAGGGACAGAGACCCAGTACTTC. Translation gives CASTQAGGTETQYF.

The chain couples TRBV24-1 to TRBJ2-1; tentative D call: TRBD2 (5 bases). V was trimmed by 5 bases and J by 5 bases, leaving 9 bases between them. Germline assignment: CDR1 KGHDR and CDR2 SFDVKD. This CDR3 comprises 13 residues. The CDR3 sequence: CATSGGSDNEQFF. Written as DNA, the CDR3 is TGTGCCACCAGTGGAGGGAGTGACAATGAGCAGTTCTTC.

The genes are TRBV15 and TRBJ2-7; 9 nucleotides match TRBD1. V lost 6 bases and J lost 5; bases outside the gene matches: 8. The CDR3 spans 14 residues. Per the germline V gene, CDR1 is LNHNV and CDR2 is YYDKDF (reference sequence). CDR3 DNA sequence: TGTGCCACCAGTCTAATCGGGACAGGGCACGAGCAGTACTTC. It codes for CATSLIGTGHEQYF.

The chain joins TRBV18 to TRBJ2-3, with D unresolved. Trimming cost V 0 bases and J 3 bases, with 7 bases left between them. Germline CDR1 KGHSH, CDR2 LQKENI. The CDR3 spans 14 residues. As DNA, the CDR3 is TGTGCCAGCTCACCACCGACAAGAACAGATACGCAGTATTTT. Translated: CASSPPTRTDTQYF.

The gene calls are TRBV3-1 (or the pseudogene TRBV3-2) and TRBJ2-3, with 9 bases lining up with TRBD1. The CDR3 loop spans 14 amino acids. J lost 6 bases, V lost 4 bases, and 5 bases had no gene match. Germline CDR1 is LGHDT and CDR2 is YNNKEL (reference sequence). As DNA, the CDR3 is TGTGCCAGCAGCCTACAGGGGGCGGGGGATACGCAGTATTTT. Translating gives CASSLQGAGDTQYF.

V is TRBV5-6 and J is TRBJ2-3; TRBD2 aligns across 8 bases. The CDR3 contains 15 residues. V shed 1 base, J shed 6 bases, and the junction held 7 bases outside the gene matches. CDR1 and CDR2 from the germline V gene are SGHDT and YYEEEE. The CDR3 region has the DNA TGTGCCAGCAGCTTGAAGTGGGCTAGCGGGGATACGCAGTATTTT. As protein: CASSLKWASGDTQYF.

This sequence joins TRBV28 and TRBJ1-4; 9 nucleotides align to TRBD1. This CDR3 is 14 amino acids long. The V gene end was trimmed by 5 bases and the J gene end by 13 bases; junction bases not matched to a gene: 11. Per the germline V gene, CDR1 is MDHEN and CDR2 is SYDVKM. The CDR3 coding sequence is TGTGCCAGCAGTCGGGACAGGGCGCTAGGAGGACTGTTTTTT. Amino acids: CASSRDRALGGLFF.

The J gene is TRBJ2-7, the V gene TRBV27; 8 positions match TRBD1. Trimming cost V 8 bases and J 2 bases; bases outside gene matches: 11. The CDR3 runs to 15 residues. Per the germline V gene, CDR1 is MNHEY and CDR2 is SMNVEV (reference sequence). The CDR3 is CASGETGARTYEQYF. In nucleotides, the CDR3 is TGTGCCAGCGGAGAGACAGGGGCAAGGACCTACGAGCAGTACTTC.

The chain has TRBV27 and TRBJ1-5; 10 nucleotides agree with TRBD1. This CDR3 spans 16 amino acids. Losses at the gene ends were 4 bases for V and 7 bases for J; bases not matched to a gene: 10. Germline V gene lookup returns CDR1 MNHEY and CDR2 SMNVEV (reference sequence). CDR3 sequence reads: CASSSGLRDRGQPQHF. The CDR3, as DNA: TGTGCCAGCAGTTCCGGACTCCGGGACAGGGGACAGCCCCAGCATTTT.

This clone was seen more than once but under ten times. This rearrangement joins TRBV2 to TRBJ1-1; D is unresolved. V lost 8 bases, J lost 5 bases, and 12 bases lay in between. In germline, CDR1 is SNHLY, CDR2 FYNNEI. This CDR3 contains 12 residues. Here the CDR3 DNA reads TGTGCCAGCGCCAGCGGGGATACTGAAGCTTTCTTT. Its translation: CASASGDTEAFF.

The chain combines TRBV10-3 with TRBJ2-5, with D possibly being TRBD2 (5 bases). The CDR3 sequence is 13 residues long. Germline CDR1 and CDR2: ENHRY and SYGVKD. V was trimmed by 5 bases and J by 2 bases, leaving 9 bases between them. CDR3 sequence reads: CAISFSVQETQYF. The CDR3 bases are TGTGCCATCAGTTTTAGCGTTCAAGAGACCCAGTACTTC.

The rearrangement joins TRBV7-2 to TRBJ2-5; 14 bases map to TRBD2. Germline CDR1 reads SGHTA; CDR2 reads FQGNSA. The CDR3 consists of 17 residues. J lost 5 bases, V lost 1 base, and 6 bases had no gene match. The CDR3 spells CASSLGLAGGLWETQYF. The DNA of the CDR3 is TGTGCCAGCAGCTTAGGACTAGCGGGGGGGCTGTGGGAGACCCAGTACTTC.

The V call is TRBV30, the J call TRBJ1-5, with 7 bases identical to TRBD1. J gave up 6 bases and V 2 bases, and 7 bases lay outside the gene matches. The CDR3 has 14 amino acids. Per the germline V gene, CDR1 is GTSNPN and CDR2 is SVGIG (reference sequence). DNA of the CDR3: TGTGCCTGGAGTATCACAGGGGCCAGTCAGCCCCAGCATTTT. This gives the protein CAWSITGASQPQHF.

CDR3 in DNA: TGTGCCAGCAGCTTAGACTCCAGCGTGGCGGGCACTGAAGCTTTCTTT. This translates into CASSLDSSVAGTEAFF. V is TRBV7-6 and J is TRBJ1-1; D remains ambiguous. The CDR3 has 16 amino acids. Germline V lookup: CDR1 SGHVS, CDR2 FNYEAQ. V was cut by 1 base and J by 4 bases, with 16 bases left in between.